This T cell receptor beta chain was identified during a study of shared clonotypes between healthy human individuals (dated by TCRdb to the early 2020s). Background on the whole study: The cohort included three men and a couple of women between 18 and 49 years of age. To increase sequencing depth and limit assay-specific biases, different laboratories used diverse techniques to prepare libraries and sequence TCR repertoires. Per donor, three plates each were used for CD4 naive and CD4 memory, two for CD8 naive, and one for CD8 memory. Between about 0.8 and 9.5 billion PBMCs per donor were obtained by leukapheresis. To estimate repertoire size and how much clonotype sharing occurs between individuals, the study deeply sequenced the blood TCR repertoires of 4 to 6 healthy adults.

Healthy HIV-negative adults with no recently reported acute infections or vaccinations were included as donors. Only Caucasian adults living in Nashville, Tennessee, USA were represented among the donors. CD4+ T cells were enriched through magnetic negative selection, after which naive cells were positively selected on CD45RA and the remaining negative fraction served as the memory subset. Blood was obtained by leukapheresis, after which PBMCs were separated by Ficoll-Histopaque density gradient centrifugation and cryopreserved in liquid nitrogen vapor phase. Analytical flow cytometry was used to check the purity and quantity of each magnetically sorted T cell population. Each sorted fraction had its genomic DNA isolated and then quantified by UV absorbance on a Nanodrop 2000c. Using the deep immunoSEQ assay, TCR CDR3 regions were amplified from genomic DNA by multiplex PCR. For each cell subset, the extracted genomic DNA was distributed evenly across all wells of several immunoSEQ 96-well plates, and each plate served as one replicate. For sorted subsets, around 200 ng genomic DNA, equal to 30,000 or so T cell genomes, was loaded into each replicate PCR. Purified libraries were measured with a Qubit 3.0 fluorometer, size-checked on a Bioanalyzer 2100, and measured again with the KAPA Library Quantification kit. Each immunoSEQ 96-well plate was sequenced on its own single-read 150-cycle Illumina NextSeq 550 flow cell. In the authors' own workflow: Because only junctional sequences without quality scores were contained in the immunoSEQ output, filtering matching that applied to full-length reads could not be performed. Sequences were annotated with PyIR, a Python wrapper for IgBLAST v1.9, using IMGT germline references to assign V/J genes and CDR3. Reads were filtered out if the reads had weak V/J assignments (E-value above 1e-6), no CDR3, stop codons, out-of-frame junctions, or ambiguous translated residues. V3J clonotypes were defined as sequences sharing the same inferred V gene, J gene, and CDR3 amino acid sequence. To compute the percentage overlap between repertoires, the number of shared unique clonotypes was divided by the size of the smaller repertoire. Repertoire richness was assessed with RTK rarefaction, the Chao1 estimator, and Recon v2.1 estimates of unobserved clonotypes. For all TCRbeta clonotypes obtained by the gDNA method from a handful of donors, generation probabilities were computed with OLGA. TCRdb provides this immuneACCESS table in a form limited to in-frame rearrangements. Some clones are lacking; in checked studies, under half of them reflect an unresolved V gene, and why the rest are absent is not known. V, J and clone size are those of that table, while D and trimming were read from the DNA. The table for this sample lists about 2 million clones; 95% of them were counted only once. 0.13% of the sample lies in the top ten.

Deletion took 3 bases off V and 4 bases off J, with a span of 12 bases between the germline ends. Spanning cysteine to phenylalanine, the CDR3 consists of 14 amino acids. The read is trimmed to its CDR3 DNA, 42 bases read in frame from base 1. Based on the germline V gene, the CDR1 and CDR2 sequences are SQVTM and ANQGSEA. Worth noting for this clone: Its cognate antigen has yet to be identified. Per-base qualities were not stored, and no clone one base away is much larger.

The study at large found these results: Naive subsets generally had larger estimated clonotype richness than memory subsets did. Sampling was restricted to blood, and TCR repertoires in tissue are likely to differ from TCR repertoires in blood. Approximately 4.8% of naive CD4, 3% to 3.5% of naive CD8, 2.3% of memory CD4, and approximately 0.4% of memory CD8 clonotypes were shared across several donors. Higher generation probabilities were observed for clonotypes shared by all four sorted-subset donors than for non-shared clonotypes. Pairwise subsampling indicated that sequencing depth was expected to affect the degree of clonotype sharing among donors. Because the study included a small number of donors, the genetic and exposure-history diversity represented was limited. Even with the large sequencing depth, rarefaction of the sorted-subset datasets indicated that sequencing was incomplete.

Sequenced material: naive CD4+ T cells sorted from blood. Read against the paper, the sample's cell subset or site label means: CD45RA+ positively selected. The V and J segments used are TRBV29-1 and TRBJ2-2; TRBD1 is a weak D gene call, 5 bases matching. The sequence was obtained from a man younger than 35 in good health. The DNA reads TGCAGCGTTGATTCGGACACCTCCACCGGGGAGCTGTTTTTT. It specifies CSVDSDTSTGELFF.